The rows below give T cell receptor beta chains drawn from one sample of a study of T cell responses to AZD1222 COVID-19 vaccine. Profiled with immunoSEQ multiplex PCR; TCRdb holds only in-frame clones, not every one. The sample yields roughly 120,000 clones, more than 70% seen once. The material sequenced was peripheral blood, taken on day 0 of AZD1222 vaccination. The receptors derive from an adult in good health. CDR3s include the opening cysteine and the closing phenylalanine or tryptophan. The D gene is left open where the match is weak. Expanded clones get a size class; other rows say once, few or many, or leave the size out.

D gene: NA
V gene: TRBV2
J gene: TRBJ2-3
clone size: NA
CDR3 protein: CASTGGSADTQYF
CDR3 DNA: TGTGCCAGCACCGGGGGCTCCGCAGATACGCAGTATTTT

D gene: NA
V gene: TRBV9
J gene: TRBJ2-7
clone size: NA
CDR3 protein: CASSVDGTLLYEQYF
CDR3 DNA: TGTGCCAGCAGCGTAGACGGGACGCTCCTCTACGAGCAGTACTTC

D gene: NA
V gene: TRBV4-1
J gene: TRBJ1-2
clone size: NA
CDR3 protein: CASSQPGEAGYTF
CDR3 DNA: TGCGCCAGCAGCCAGCCAGGGGAGGCTGGCTACACCTTC

D gene: NA
V gene: TRBV6-2/TRBV6-3
J gene: TRBJ1-1
clone size: NA
CDR3 protein: CASSYTLGQNTEAFF
CDR3 DNA: TGTGCCAGCAGTTACACCCTGGGACAGAACACTGAAGCTTTCTTT

D gene: NA
V gene: TRBV9
J gene: TRBJ2-5
clone size: NA
CDR3 protein: CASSVSPLETQYF
CDR3 DNA: TGTGCCAGCAGCGTAAGTCCCCTAGAGACCCAGTACTTC

D gene: TRBD1
V gene: TRBV10-1
J gene: TRBJ2-3
clone size: medium-sized
CDR3 protein: CASSEGQGSTDTQYF
CDR3 DNA: TGCGCCAGCAGTGAGGGACAGGGCAGCACAGATACGCAGTATTTT

D gene: NA
V gene: TRBV11-2
J gene: TRBJ2-2
clone size: once
CDR3 protein: CASSSDSSNTGELFF
CDR3 DNA: TGTGCCAGCAGCTCGGACAGCTCTAACACCGGGGAGCTGTTTTTT

D gene: NA
V gene: TRBV13
J gene: TRBJ2-7
clone size: NA
CDR3 protein: CASSFLGQGGGMRYEQYF
CDR3 DNA: TGTGCCAGCAGCTTCCTAGGCCAGGGGGGCGGGATGAGGTACGAGCAGTACTTC

D gene: NA
V gene: TRBV28
J gene: TRBJ1-3
clone size: NA
CDR3 protein: CASSGDLGNTIYF
CDR3 DNA: TGTGCCAGCAGTGGAGATCTCGGAAACACCATATATTTT

D gene: TRBD1
V gene: TRBV18
J gene: TRBJ1-5
clone size: once
CDR3 protein: CASSATGINQPQHF
CDR3 DNA: TGTGCCAGCTCAGCGACAGGGATCAATCAGCCCCAGCATTTT

D gene: NA
V gene: TRBV2
J gene: TRBJ1-6
clone size: NA
CDR3 protein: CASSWSSPLHF
CDR3 DNA: TGTGCCAGCAGTTGGAGTTCACCCCTCCACTTT

D gene: NA
V gene: TRBV6-4
J gene: TRBJ2-1
clone size: NA
CDR3 protein: CASSRALYNEQFF
CDR3 DNA: TGTGCCAGCTCTAGGGCCCTTTACAATGAGCAGTTCTTC

D gene: TRBD2
V gene: TRBV29-1
J gene: TRBJ2-2
clone size: once
CDR3 protein: CSVGIAGGLGTGELFF
CDR3 DNA: TGCAGCGTTGGAATAGCGGGAGGGTTGGGAACCGGGGAGCTGTTTTTT

D gene: NA
V gene: TRBV10-3
J gene: TRBJ1-1
clone size: NA
CDR3 protein: CAIREGGVWTEAFF
CDR3 DNA: TGTGCCATCAGAGAGGGGGGAGTTTGGACTGAAGCTTTCTTT

D gene: NA
V gene: TRBV10-2
J gene: TRBJ1-6
clone size: once
CDR3 protein: CASSGQRGSPLHF
CDR3 DNA: TGCGCCAGCAGCGGACAAAGGGGGTCACCCCTCCACTTT

D gene: NA
V gene: TRBV19
J gene: TRBJ1-1
clone size: NA
CDR3 protein: CASSIWENTEAFF
CDR3 DNA: TGTGCCAGTAGTATCTGGGAGAACACTGAAGCTTTCTTT

D gene: TRBD2
V gene: TRBV7-6
J gene: TRBJ2-2
clone size: once
CDR3 protein: CASSFGLAFTGELFF
CDR3 DNA: TGTGCCAGCAGCTTTGGACTAGCGTTTACCGGGGAGCTGTTTTTT

D gene: NA
V gene: TRBV19
J gene: TRBJ1-3
clone size: NA
CDR3 protein: CASSVFSGTSGNTIYF
CDR3 DNA: TGTGCCAGTAGTGTCTTTAGCGGGACGTCTGGAAACACCATATATTTT

D gene: NA
V gene: TRBV18
J gene: TRBJ1-5
clone size: NA
CDR3 protein: CASSIQRTGNQPQHF
CDR3 DNA: TGTGCCAGCTCAATACAGCGGACGGGCAATCAGCCCCAGCATTTT

D gene: NA
V gene: TRBV7-2
J gene: TRBJ1-4
clone size: few
CDR3 protein: CASSLNGTPEKLFF
CDR3 DNA: TGTGCCAGCAGCTTAAACGGGACACCAGAAAAACTGTTTTTT

D gene: TRBD1
V gene: TRBV27
J gene: TRBJ1-1
clone size: NA
CDR3 protein: CASNKGQGAFEAFF
CDR3 DNA: TGTGCCAGCAACAAGGGACAGGGGGCATTTGAAGCTTTCTTT

D gene: NA
V gene: TRBV11-2
J gene: TRBJ2-7
clone size: NA
CDR3 protein: CASSSNRGEQYF
CDR3 DNA: TGTGCCAGCAGCTCAAACCGAGGCGAGCAGTACTTC

D gene: NA
V gene: TRBV4-2
J gene: TRBJ2-5
clone size: NA
CDR3 protein: CASSQDGGQRQETQYF
CDR3 DNA: TGTGCCAGCAGCCAAGATGGAGGGCAACGTCAAGAGACCCAGTACTTC

D gene: NA
V gene: TRBV5-1
J gene: TRBJ1-2
clone size: many
CDR3 protein: CASSLGNYGYTF
CDR3 DNA: TGCGCCAGCAGCTTGGGGAACTATGGCTACACCTTC

D gene: NA
V gene: TRBV29-1
J gene: TRBJ1-2
clone size: NA
CDR3 protein: CSVGSELTAGYTF
CDR3 DNA: TGCAGCGTGGGAAGTGAACTAACAGCCGGCTACACCTTC

D gene: NA
V gene: TRBV19
J gene: TRBJ2-2
clone size: NA
CDR3 protein: CASRAGELFF
CDR3 DNA: TGTGCCAGTAGGGCCGGGGAGCTGTTTTTT

D gene: NA
V gene: TRBV3-1/TRBV3-2
J gene: TRBJ1-1
clone size: NA
CDR3 protein: CASSPNRGETEAFF
CDR3 DNA: TGTGCCAGCAGCCCAAATAGGGGAGAAACTGAAGCTTTCTTT

D gene: NA
V gene: TRBV6-6
J gene: TRBJ2-3
clone size: NA
CDR3 protein: CASSGGRGDTQYF
CDR3 DNA: TGTGCCAGCAGCGGGGGGCGAGGAGATACGCAGTATTTT

D gene: NA
V gene: TRBV9
J gene: TRBJ1-2
clone size: NA
CDR3 protein: CASSANSRGDYGYTF
CDR3 DNA: TGTGCCAGCAGCGCGAACTCTAGGGGTGACTATGGCTACACCTTC

D gene: NA
V gene: TRBV6-2/TRBV6-3
J gene: TRBJ1-5
clone size: NA
CDR3 protein: CASSYPSFGGKHF
CDR3 DNA: TGTGCCAGCAGTTACCCAAGTTTTGGGGGCAAGCATTTT

D gene: NA
V gene: TRBV28
J gene: TRBJ2-7
clone size: NA
CDR3 protein: CASRPPDGGYQYF
CDR3 DNA: TGTGCCAGCAGACCCCCCGATGGAGGGTATCAATACTTC

D gene: TRBD2
V gene: TRBV30
J gene: TRBJ2-1
clone size: NA
CDR3 protein: CAWSVGGFSEQFF
CDR3 DNA: TGTGCCTGGAGCGTGGGGGGGTTCAGTGAGCAGTTCTTC

D gene: TRBD1
V gene: TRBV27
J gene: TRBJ1-2
clone size: NA
CDR3 protein: CASSPRDRFYGYTF
CDR3 DNA: TGTGCCAGCAGTCCGCGGGACAGGTTCTATGGCTACACCTTC

D gene: TRBD1
V gene: TRBV19
J gene: TRBJ2-2
clone size: NA
CDR3 protein: CASSIETGSPGELFF
CDR3 DNA: TGTGCCAGTAGTATCGAGACAGGGTCTCCCGGGGAGCTGTTTTTT

D gene: NA
V gene: TRBV7-9
J gene: TRBJ2-1
clone size: NA
CDR3 protein: CASSLGANSYNEQFF
CDR3 DNA: TGTGCCAGCAGCTTAGGAGCTAATTCCTACAATGAGCAGTTCTTC

D gene: TRBD2
V gene: TRBV4-3
J gene: TRBJ2-5
clone size: NA
CDR3 protein: CASSQDKGTSGGGETQYF
CDR3 DNA: TGCGCCAGCAGCCAAGATAAGGGGACTAGCGGGGGAGGAGAGACCCAGTACTTC

D gene: NA
V gene: TRBV7-2
J gene: TRBJ2-2
clone size: NA
CDR3 protein: CASSPERSVTGELFF
CDR3 DNA: TGTGCCAGCAGTCCTGAGAGATCGGTCACCGGGGAGCTGTTTTTT

D gene: NA
V gene: TRBV29-1
J gene: TRBJ2-6
clone size: NA
CDR3 protein: CSVEAGSSGANVLTF
CDR3 DNA: TGCAGCGTTGAAGCCGGGAGCTCTGGGGCCAACGTCCTGACTTTC

D gene: TRBD1
V gene: TRBV29-1
J gene: TRBJ2-7
clone size: NA
CDR3 protein: CSVDRGGKGEQYF
CDR3 DNA: TGCAGCGTTGACCGAGGGGGCAAAGGCGAGCAGTACTTC

D gene: NA
V gene: TRBV9
J gene: TRBJ1-2
clone size: NA
CDR3 protein: CASSVEVAGGLYGYTF
CDR3 DNA: TGTGCCAGCAGCGTAGAGGTCGCGGGAGGTTTATATGGCTACACCTTC

D gene: NA
V gene: TRBV30
J gene: TRBJ1-6
clone size: NA
CDR3 protein: CAWSEGSNSPLHF
CDR3 DNA: TGTGCCTGGAGCGAGGGGAGTAATTCACCCCTCCACTTT

D gene: NA
V gene: TRBV28
J gene: TRBJ2-7
clone size: once
CDR3 protein: CASSTQRDYEQYF
CDR3 DNA: TGTGCCAGCAGTACACAACGAGACTACGAGCAGTACTTC

D gene: NA
V gene: TRBV15
J gene: TRBJ2-5
clone size: NA
CDR3 protein: CATSRVGGVETQYF
CDR3 DNA: TGTGCCACCAGCAGAGTAGGAGGGGTAGAGACCCAGTACTTC

D gene: NA
V gene: TRBV19
J gene: TRBJ1-2
clone size: few
CDR3 protein: CASSIDGPIGYTF
CDR3 DNA: TGTGCCAGTAGTATAGATGGTCCAATTGGCTACACCTTC

D gene: NA
V gene: TRBV5-1
J gene: TRBJ1-6
clone size: NA
CDR3 protein: CASSFLALDSPLHF
CDR3 DNA: TGCGCCAGCAGCTTCCTGGCTTTGGATTCACCCCTCCACTTT

D gene: NA
V gene: TRBV13
J gene: TRBJ2-7
clone size: NA
CDR3 protein: CASSTESNEQYF
CDR3 DNA: TGTGCCAGCAGCACGGAGAGTAACGAGCAGTACTTC

D gene: NA
V gene: TRBV9
J gene: TRBJ1-1
clone size: NA
CDR3 protein: CASSVDWGISTEAFF
CDR3 DNA: TGTGCCAGCAGCGTCGACTGGGGGATTAGCACTGAAGCTTTCTTT

D gene: NA
V gene: TRBV4-1
J gene: TRBJ1-4
clone size: NA
CDR3 protein: CASSRLRGPWGKLFF
CDR3 DNA: TGCGCCAGCAGCCGTTTAAGGGGACCCTGGGGAAAACTGTTTTTT

D gene: NA
V gene: TRBV28
J gene: TRBJ1-1
clone size: few
CDR3 protein: CASSLQGENTEAFF
CDR3 DNA: TGTGCCAGCAGTTTACAGGGAGAGAACACTGAAGCTTTCTTT

D gene: NA
V gene: TRBV7-2
J gene: TRBJ2-2
clone size: NA
CDR3 protein: CASSARLVTGELFF
CDR3 DNA: TGTGCCAGCAGCGCCAGACTTGTAACCGGGGAGCTGTTTTTT

D gene: TRBD2
V gene: TRBV19
J gene: TRBJ2-1
clone size: NA
CDR3 protein: CASSNRPSGREYNEQFF
CDR3 DNA: TGTGCCAGTAGTAACCGCCCTAGCGGGAGAGAATACAATGAGCAGTTCTTC

D gene: NA
V gene: TRBV6-1
J gene: TRBJ2-1
clone size: NA
CDR3 protein: CASSERVAGNEQFF
CDR3 DNA: TGTGCCAGCAGTGAAAGGGTGGCTGGCAATGAGCAGTTCTTC

D gene: NA
V gene: TRBV15
J gene: TRBJ1-4
clone size: NA
CDR3 protein: CATSGNRERNEKLFF
CDR3 DNA: TGTGCCACCAGCGGGAACAGGGAGCGTAATGAAAAACTGTTTTTT

D gene: NA
V gene: TRBV27
J gene: TRBJ2-2
clone size: NA
CDR3 protein: CASSYRQGGVSGELFF
CDR3 DNA: TGTGCCAGCAGTTACCGACAGGGAGGGGTTTCCGGGGAGCTGTTTTTT

D gene: NA
V gene: TRBV19
J gene: TRBJ1-2
clone size: NA
CDR3 protein: CASIKGDLYGYTF
CDR3 DNA: TGTGCCAGTATCAAAGGGGATCTCTATGGCTACACCTTC

D gene: NA
V gene: TRBV28
J gene: TRBJ1-4
clone size: once
CDR3 protein: CAVSQLGKLFF
CDR3 DNA: TGTGCCGTCTCCCAGTTGGGAAAACTGTTTTTT